This record covers a single T cell receptor (beta chain). This entry belongs to a study of shared T cell receptors in the human thymus. CDR1 and CDR2 (germline): MDHEN, SYDVKM. The CDR3 runs to 18 residues. V lost 4 bases and J lost 7; bases outside the gene matches: 17. Sequenced by immunoSEQ multiplex PCR; TCRdb stores in-frame clones only, minus some. The sample comprises over 450,000 clones, about 84% of which are singletons, and about 0.012% rests with the top ten. These data were also filed under a second study, of human thymus T cells. That source notes: Infants served as donors; they were healthy and Finnish and were having corrective surgery for congenital heart defects. From resections taken during corrective heart surgery, the thymus tissue was obtained.

The chain couples TRBV28 to TRBJ1-5; 9 bases are a match to TRBD1. The source is a boy under three years old with a congenital heart defect. Sequenced material: thymocytes. The CDR3 nucleotides are TGTGCCAGCAGTTCACCTCCCGGACAGGGGAAAAGGGGACAGCCCCAGCATTTT. Translated: CASSSPPGQGKRGQPQHF.